These 8 T cell receptor beta chains originate from one sample sequenced in a study of OX40 agonist ivuxolimab in advanced cancers. Data came from immunoSEQ multiplex PCR; TCRdb stores just in-frame clones and leaves some out. The table has 90,000 to 150,000 clones, approximately 90% seen once; the top ten hold 0.5% to 0.7%. The input for sequencing was CD4+ or CD8+ T cells sorted from blood, taken in a trial of the OX40 agonist ivuxolimab. Source of these receptors: an adult with an advanced solid tumor such as melanoma, head and neck, liver or kidney cancer.

The chain employs TRBV11-2 and TRBJ2-1; the match to TRBD2 covers 9 bases. The CDR3 runs to 15 residues. Germline V CDR1 and CDR2: SGHAT, FQNNGV. Germline trimming cut 3 bases from V and 10 bases from J; bases unmatched to any gene: 10. The CDR3 reads CASSFPGTSLGEQFF. The CDR3 DNA is TGTGCCAGCAGCTTTCCCGGGACTAGCTTGGGCGAGCAGTTCTTC.

The V gene is TRBV6-5, the J gene TRBJ2-5; D gene uncertain. The length of the CDR3 is 14 residues. CDR1 is MNHEY and CDR2 is SVGAGI in the germline V gene. Trimming removed 0 bases at V and 2 bases at J, with 7 bases between. CDR3 in DNA: TGTGCCAGCAGTTACTCCGGTCGTCAAGAGACCCAGTACTTC. It is translated as CASSYSGRQETQYF.

This rearrangement joins TRBV27 to TRBJ1-1; D call uncertain. CDR3 length equals 16 residues. Trimming took 1 base from V and 3 from J, leaving 15 bases between them. Germline values: CDR1 MNHEY, CDR2 SMNVEV (reference sequence). The CDR3 spells CASSLLGYGTDTEAFF. CDR3 coding DNA: TGTGCCAGCAGTTTATTGGGTTATGGTACGGACACTGAAGCTTTCTTT.

V is TRBV9 and J is TRBJ2-3; D is unclear. The V end was cut by 4 bases, the J end by 0 bases, with 18 bases between. CDR1 is SGDLS, CDR2 YYNGEE, per germline. This CDR3 spans 17 amino acids. CDR3 region: CASSPVNLAASTDTQYF. CDR3 bases: TGTGCCAGCAGCCCGGTAAATTTAGCCGCTAGCACAGATACGCAGTATTTT.

This clone turned up a few times. V gene TRBV7-2 combines with J gene TRBJ2-3; 7 bases map to TRBD2. Germline V gene lookup returns CDR1 SGHTA and CDR2 FQGNSA. Trimming took 6 bases from V and 3 from J; bases not matched to a gene: 12. The CDR3 runs to 16 residues. The CDR3 loop is CASRTGGANPTDTQYF. CDR3 nucleotides: TGTGCCAGCAGGACGGGGGGTGCTAATCCGACAGATACGCAGTATTTT.

V gene TRBV28 combines with J gene TRBJ2-7, with D unclear. This CDR3 spans 12 amino acids. Trimming shortened V by 5 bases and J by 7 bases, and 12 bases separated the two germline ends. CDR1 MDHEN and CDR2 SYDVKM come from the germline V gene. The CDR3 nucleotides read TGTGCCAGCAGTCGAGCACAACGGGAGCAGTACTTC. Translating gives CASSRAQREQYF.

V and J are TRBV20-1 and TRBJ2-5, with a possible D match to TRBD2 (6 bases). The CDR3 contains 11 residues. Per the germline V gene, CDR1 is DFQATT and CDR2 is SNEGSKA (reference sequence). V shed 7 bases and J shed 3 bases, with 9 bases lying between them. CDR3 sequence (DNA): TGCAGTGTTCCTAGCGAAGAGACCCAGTACTTC. Amino acids: CSVPSEETQYF.

In its sample, this clone was seen once. V gene TRBV6-1 combines with J gene TRBJ2-7; the D is unclear. This CDR3 spans 11 amino acids. Germline CDR1 reads MNHNS; CDR2 reads SASEGT. Deletions cut 7 bases from V and 5 bases from J, with 9 bases between. The CDR3 bases are TGTGCCAGCACGGATTGGGACGAGCAGTACTTC. It is translated as CASTDWDEQYF.